Below, 9 T cell receptor beta chains from the same sample are listed, as sequenced in a study of neurological immune-mediated disorders. MiXCR, applied by TCRdb to the 5' RACE reads, yields one record per CDR3 protein. The sample has about 55,000 distinct CDR3 sequences, 3% to 4.5% seen once. Material: PBMCs. The receptors shown here come from a man between 60 and 70 years old with multiple sclerosis.

The table lists this clonotype with many counts. The gene calls are TRBV5-1 and TRBJ2-5; D assignment may be TRBD1 or TRBD2 (5 bases each). The CDR3 is made up of 14 amino acids. Trimming pared 0 bases from V and 3 bases from J, leaving 9 bases between. Germline CDR1 is SGHRS and CDR2 is YFSETQ. Written as DNA, the CDR3 is TGCGCCAGCAGCTTGGGTGGGGGAGAAGAGACCCAGTACTTC. Protein: CASSLGGGEETQYF.

This clonotype has a count of ten or more. The chain couples TRBV11-2 to TRBJ1-2; D is uncertain. V dropped 3 bases and J dropped 0 bases, with 2 bases sitting between them. Per the germline V gene, CDR1 is SGHAT and CDR2 is FQNNGV. The CDR3 covers 12 residues. CDR3 amino acids: CASSLTNYGYTF. Written as DNA, the CDR3 is TGTGCCAGCAGCTTGACTAACTATGGCTACACCTTC.

This clonotype was seen many times. The V gene is TRBV29-1, the J gene TRBJ2-7; possible D gene TRBD2, 6 bases. CDR1 is SQVTM, CDR2 ANQGSEA, per germline. This CDR3 has 12 residues. V lost 6 bases, J lost 2 bases, and 11 bases lay in between. This CDR3 is CSVRDLAYEQYF. The DNA of the CDR3 is TGCAGCGTCCGGGACTTGGCCTACGAGCAGTACTTC.

In this sample, this clonotype turned up many times. This chain joins TRBV20-1 and TRBJ1-1; D uncertain. This CDR3 spans 12 amino acids. Trimming removed 6 bases at V and 2 bases at J, with 10 bases between. The germline V gene encodes CDR1 DFQATT and CDR2 SNEGSKA (reference sequence). CDR3 in amino acids: CSALSVNTEAFF. CDR3 sequence (DNA): TGCAGTGCATTATCGGTAAACACTGAAGCTTTCTTT.

This clonotype showed up many times. The chain carries TRBV6-1 and TRBJ1-5; maybe TRBD1 (6 bases). The CDR3 length is 13 residues. Germline loops: CDR1 MNHNS, CDR2 SASEGT. V lost 7 bases and J 7 bases, leaving 14 bases between the germline ends. The CDR3 DNA reads TGTGCCAGCAACGAGGGGGGGAAACAGCCCCAGCATTTT. Its protein is CASNEGGKQPQHF.

Relative to its sample, this clonotype is medium-sized (0.01 to 0.1%). The chain couples TRBV20-1 to TRBJ2-3; 9 nucleotides match TRBD1. There are 16 residues in the CDR3. Per germline, CDR1 DFQATT and CDR2 SNEGSKA (reference sequence). V dropped 6 bases and J dropped 2; count of bases not matched to a gene: 12. CDR3 sequence (DNA): TGCAGTGCCGCCAACCTAGACAGGGGGTTCACAGATACGCAGTATTTT. Amino acids: CSAANLDRGFTDTQYF.

This clonotype came up many times. This sequence joins TRBV18 and TRBJ1-2, with 8 bases that match TRBD1. This CDR3 has 13 residues. The V segment lost 3 bases and the J segment 4 bases; nucleotides outside the gene matches: 1. Germline V CDR1 and CDR2: KGHSH, LQKENI. The CDR3: CASSPDRVYGYTF. For the CDR3, the DNA is TGTGCCAGCTCACCGGACAGGGTCTATGGCTACACCTTC.

This clonotype was detected ten times or more. The chain joins TRBV24-1 to TRBJ2-3, with 7 nucleotides matching TRBD1. The junction had 5 bases not matched to a gene; V was cut back by 4 bases and J by 2 bases. The CDR3 extends over 15 amino acids. Germline CDR1 reads KGHDR; CDR2 reads SFDVKD. This CDR3 is CATSDPGQNTDTQYF. Written as DNA, the CDR3 is TGTGCCACCAGTGACCCGGGACAGAACACAGATACGCAGTATTTT.

This clonotype was seen at least ten times. The rearrangement uses TRBV10-3 and TRBJ2-1; D ambiguous. V was cut by 2 bases and J by 10 bases, with 12 bases left in between. Germline CDR1 reads ENHRY; CDR2 reads SYGVKD. The CDR3 spans 13 residues. In nucleotides, the CDR3 is TGTGCCATCAGTGAGATAGGGTATGGCGAGCAGTTCTTC. Its protein is CAISEIGYGEQFF.